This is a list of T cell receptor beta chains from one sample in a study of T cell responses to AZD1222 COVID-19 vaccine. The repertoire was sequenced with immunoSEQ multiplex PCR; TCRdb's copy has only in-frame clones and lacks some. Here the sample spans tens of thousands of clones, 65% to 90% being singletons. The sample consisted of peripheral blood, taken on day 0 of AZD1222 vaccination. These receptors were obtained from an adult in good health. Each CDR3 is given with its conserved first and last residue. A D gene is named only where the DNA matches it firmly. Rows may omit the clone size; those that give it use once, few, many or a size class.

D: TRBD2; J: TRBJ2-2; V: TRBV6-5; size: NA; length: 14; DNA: TGTGCCAGCGGCGAGCGGGAGAACGCCGGGGAGCTGTTTTTT; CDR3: CASGERENAGELFF
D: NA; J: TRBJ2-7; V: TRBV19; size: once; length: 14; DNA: TGTGCCAGTAGTAGCCGGGACGGATCCTACGAGCAGTACTTC; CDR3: CASSSRDGSYEQYF
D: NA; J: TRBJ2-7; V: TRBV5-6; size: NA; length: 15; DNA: TGTGCCAGCAGCTCAGGGCCGGGAAAGGGCTACGAGCAGTACTTC; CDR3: CASSSGPGKGYEQYF
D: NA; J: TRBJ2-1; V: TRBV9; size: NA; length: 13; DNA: TGTGCCAGCAGCGTAGCTAATACCAATGAGCAGTTCTTC; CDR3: CASSVANTNEQFF
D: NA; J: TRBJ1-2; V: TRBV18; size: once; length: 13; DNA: TGTGCCAGCTCACCAAGGGGACTCTATGGCTACACCTTC; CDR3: CASSPRGLYGYTF
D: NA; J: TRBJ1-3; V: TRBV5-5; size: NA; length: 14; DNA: TGTGCCAGCAGCTTGGGGGGGTCCGGAAACACCATATATTTT; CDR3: CASSLGGSGNTIYF
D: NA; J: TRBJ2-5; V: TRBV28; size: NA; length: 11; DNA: TGTGCCAGCAGGGGCAGCGAGACCCAGTACTTC; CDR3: CASRGSETQYF
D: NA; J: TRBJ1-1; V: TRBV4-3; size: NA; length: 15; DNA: TGCGCCAGCAGCCCAATGCTGGGGGCCGGGACTGAAGCTTTCTTT; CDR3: CASSPMLGAGTEAFF
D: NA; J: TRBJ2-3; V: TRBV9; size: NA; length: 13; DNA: TGTGCCAGCAGCGTAGGAAGAGTAGATACGCAGTATTTT; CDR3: CASSVGRVDTQYF
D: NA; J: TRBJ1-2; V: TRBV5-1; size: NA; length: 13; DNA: TGCGCCAGCAGGGCGGACCAAAACTATGGCTACACCTTC; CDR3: CASRADQNYGYTF
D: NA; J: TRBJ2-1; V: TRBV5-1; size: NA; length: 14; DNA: TGCGCCAGCAGCCTCCAAAATTTCTACAATGAGCAGTTCTTC; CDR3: CASSLQNFYNEQFF
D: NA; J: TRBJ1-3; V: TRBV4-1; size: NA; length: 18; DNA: TGCGCCAGCAGCCAAATCCAAACGGGTAGGAGCTCTGGAAACACCATATATTTT; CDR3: CASSQIQTGRSSGNTIYF
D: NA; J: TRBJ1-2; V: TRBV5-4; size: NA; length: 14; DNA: TGTGCCAGCAGCGCCGAAGCCCGGGGCTATGGCTACACCTTC; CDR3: CASSAEARGYGYTF
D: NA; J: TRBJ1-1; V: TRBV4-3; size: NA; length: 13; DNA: TGCGCCAGCAGCCAAGTCCGGGGGACTGAAGCTTTCTTT; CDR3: CASSQVRGTEAFF
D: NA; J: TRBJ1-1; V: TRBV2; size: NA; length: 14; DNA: TGTGCCAGCAGTGAATTAGGGTTGAACACTGAAGCTTTCTTT; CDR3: CASSELGLNTEAFF
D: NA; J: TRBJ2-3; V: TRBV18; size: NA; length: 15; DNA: TGTGCCAGCTCACCACCCTGGAGTGTAGGGAAAACGCAGTATTTT; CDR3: CASSPPWSVGKTQYF
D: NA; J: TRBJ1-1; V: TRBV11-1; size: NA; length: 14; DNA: TGTGCCACCCATCCCATAGACCGAGACACTGAAGCTTTCTTT; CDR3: CATHPIDRDTEAFF
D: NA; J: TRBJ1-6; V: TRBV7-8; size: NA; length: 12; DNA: TGTGCCAGCAGCTTATTAAAGTCACCCCTCCACTTT; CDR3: CASSLLKSPLHF
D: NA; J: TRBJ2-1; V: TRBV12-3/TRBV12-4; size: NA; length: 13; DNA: TGTGCCAGCAGTTTATCCGTTATCAATGAGCAGTTCTTC; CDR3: CASSLSVINEQFF
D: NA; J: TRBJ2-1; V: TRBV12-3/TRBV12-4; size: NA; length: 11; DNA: TGTGCCAGCAGATTAAGCTCTGAGCAGTTCTTC; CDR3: CASRLSSEQFF
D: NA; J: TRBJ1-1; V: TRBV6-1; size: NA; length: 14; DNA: TGTGCCAGCAGTGAACCCGCAGGGGCCTTGGGGGCTTTCTTT; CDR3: CASSEPAGALGAFF
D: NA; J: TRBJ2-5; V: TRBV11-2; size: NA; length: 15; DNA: TGTGCCAGCAGTCCTTTACGTAGCGGAAGGGAGACCCAGTACTTC; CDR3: CASSPLRSGRETQYF
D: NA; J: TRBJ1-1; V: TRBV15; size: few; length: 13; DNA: TGTGCCACCAGCAGGTCAAAGAACACTGAAGCTTTCTTT; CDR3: CATSRSKNTEAFF
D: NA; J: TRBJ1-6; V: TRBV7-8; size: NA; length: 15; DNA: TGTGCCAGCAGCTTAGGGACAGCCGAACTTTCACCCCTCCACTTT; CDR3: CASSLGTAELSPLHF
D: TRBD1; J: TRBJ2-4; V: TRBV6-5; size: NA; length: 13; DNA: TGTGCCAGCAGCCCGAACAGGGGAAACATTCAGTACTTC; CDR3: CASSPNRGNIQYF
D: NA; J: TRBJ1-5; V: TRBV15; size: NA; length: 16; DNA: TGTGCCACCAGCAGAGATTTGGGAGGGGAAGATCAGCCCCAGCATTTT; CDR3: CATSRDLGGEDQPQHF
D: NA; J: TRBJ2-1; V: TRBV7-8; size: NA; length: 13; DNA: TGTGCCAGCAGCTTAGCGCAGTCCATTGAGCAGTTCTTC; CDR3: CASSLAQSIEQFF
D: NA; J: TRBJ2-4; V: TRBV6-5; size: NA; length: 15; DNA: TGTGCCAGCAGTTACGATAGTGAAGCCAAAAACATTCAGTACTTC; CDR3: CASSYDSEAKNIQYF
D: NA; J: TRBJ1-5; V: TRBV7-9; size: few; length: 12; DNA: TGTGCCAGCAGCTACGGGACGGGGCCCCAGCATTTT; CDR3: CASSYGTGPQHF
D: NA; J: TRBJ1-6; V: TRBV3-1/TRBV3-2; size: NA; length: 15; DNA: TGTGCCAGCAGCCAAGGGACAACAGGCGGATCACCCCTCCACTTT; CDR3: CASSQGTTGGSPLHF
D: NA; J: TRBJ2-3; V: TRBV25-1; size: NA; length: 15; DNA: TGTGCCAGCAGTGAATTCGAACGCAGTGGGGATACGCAGTATTTT; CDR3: CASSEFERSGDTQYF
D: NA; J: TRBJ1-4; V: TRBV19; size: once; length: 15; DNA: TGTGCCAGTACCAGATGGAAGGCAACTAATGAAAAACTGTTTTTT; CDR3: CASTRWKATNEKLFF
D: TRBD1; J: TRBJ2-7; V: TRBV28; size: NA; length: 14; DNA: TGTGCCAGCAGCACGGGACAGGGTATCTCCGAGCAGTACTTC; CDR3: CASSTGQGISEQYF
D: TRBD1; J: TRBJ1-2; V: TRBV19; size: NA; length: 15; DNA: TGTGCCAGTAGCCGAGACCTGCAGGGGGCAGGAGGCTACACCTTC; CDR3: CASSRDLQGAGGYTF
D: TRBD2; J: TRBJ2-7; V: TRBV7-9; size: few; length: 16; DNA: TGTGCCAGCAGCTTACTAGCGGGAGGTCCCGAGGACGAGCAGTACTTC; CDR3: CASSLLAGGPEDEQYF
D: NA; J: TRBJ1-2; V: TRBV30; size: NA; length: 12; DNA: TGTGCCTGGAGTGTACAGGGATATGGCTACACCTTC; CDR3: CAWSVQGYGYTF
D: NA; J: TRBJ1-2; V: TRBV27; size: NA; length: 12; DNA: TGTGCCAGCAGTTTAGACCTCTATGGCTACACCTTC; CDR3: CASSLDLYGYTF
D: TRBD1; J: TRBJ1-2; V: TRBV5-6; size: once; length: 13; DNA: TGTGCCAGCAGCTTAGGACAGGGCGGCGGCTACACCTTC; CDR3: CASSLGQGGGYTF
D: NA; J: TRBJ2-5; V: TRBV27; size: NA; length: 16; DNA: TGTGCCAGCAGTTTATACGGACAGGGAGGGAAAGAGACCCAGTACTTC; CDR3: CASSLYGQGGKETQYF
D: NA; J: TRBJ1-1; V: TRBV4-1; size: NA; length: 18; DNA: TGCGCCAGCAGCCAAGGGAGGGATTCGCGGGGCAAGAACACTGAAGCTTTCTTT; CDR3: CASSQGRDSRGKNTEAFF
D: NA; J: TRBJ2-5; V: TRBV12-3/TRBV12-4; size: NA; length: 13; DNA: TGTGCCAGCAGTTTAGTAGGTCCAGAGACCCAGTACTTC; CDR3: CASSLVGPETQYF
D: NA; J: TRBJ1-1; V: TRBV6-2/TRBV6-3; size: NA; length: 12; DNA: TGTGCCAGCAGTCATGGACAGCCTGAAGCTTTCTTT; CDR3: CASSHGQPEAFF
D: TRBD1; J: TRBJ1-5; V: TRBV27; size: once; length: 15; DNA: TGTGCCAGCAGTTTGGACAGGTCATACAATCAGCCCCAGCATTTT; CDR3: CASSLDRSYNQPQHF
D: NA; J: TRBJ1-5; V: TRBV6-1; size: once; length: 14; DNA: TGTGCCAGCAGTGAATATCAGGGGAATCAGCCCCAGCATTTT; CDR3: CASSEYQGNQPQHF
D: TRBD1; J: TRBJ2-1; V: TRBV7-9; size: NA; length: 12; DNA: TGTGCCAGCAGCTTATCAGGGGGCCTAGGGTTCTTC; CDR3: CASSLSGGLGFF
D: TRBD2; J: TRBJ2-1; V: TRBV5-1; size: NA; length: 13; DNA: TGCGCCAGCAGAACTAGCGGGAGGGATGAGCAGTTCTTC; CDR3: CASRTSGRDEQFF
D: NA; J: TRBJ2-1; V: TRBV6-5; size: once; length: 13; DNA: TGTGCCAGCCGCGTGGGATCCTACAATGAGCAGTTCTTC; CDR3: CASRVGSYNEQFF
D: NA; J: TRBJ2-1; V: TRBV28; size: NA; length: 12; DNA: TGTGCCAGCAGTTTAAACAGGGATGAGCAGTTCTTC; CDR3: CASSLNRDEQFF
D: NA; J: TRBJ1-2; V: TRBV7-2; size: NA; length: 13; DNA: TGTGCCAGCAGCTTAGAATCCACCTATGGCTACACCTTC; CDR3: CASSLESTYGYTF
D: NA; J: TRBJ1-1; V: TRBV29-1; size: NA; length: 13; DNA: TGCAGCGTTGCCCAAACAGGGTCTGCTGAAGCTTTCTTT; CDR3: CSVAQTGSAEAFF
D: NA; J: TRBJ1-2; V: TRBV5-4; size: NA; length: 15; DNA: TGTGCCAGCAGCCAACTCCACAGGGTAGGGAAAGGCTACACCTTC; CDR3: CASSQLHRVGKGYTF
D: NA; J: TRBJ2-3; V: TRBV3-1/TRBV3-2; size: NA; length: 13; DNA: TGTGCCAGCAGCCAAGAAACTTTTGATACGCAGTATTTT; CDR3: CASSQETFDTQYF
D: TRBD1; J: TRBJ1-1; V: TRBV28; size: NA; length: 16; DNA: TGTGCCAGCAGTTCAAGACAGGGGGCGACTGGCACTGAAGCTTTCTTT; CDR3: CASSSRQGATGTEAFF
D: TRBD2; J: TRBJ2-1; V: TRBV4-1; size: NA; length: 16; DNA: TGCGCCAGCAGCCAAGGGGCGGGAGCGGTCTACAATGAGCAGTTCTTC; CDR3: CASSQGAGAVYNEQFF
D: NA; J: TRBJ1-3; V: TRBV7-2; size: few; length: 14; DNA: TGTGCCAGCAGCTTAGGATCTCCTGGAAACACCATATATTTT; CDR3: CASSLGSPGNTIYF